The entry below describes one T cell receptor beta chain. The Seattle patients, enrolled during active infection, were followed longitudinally. As processed by the authors: For nucleated cells, counts were estimated from reference gene primer amplification. TCRdb's copy holds only in-frame clones and misses some; the assay was immunoSEQ multiplex PCR. V and J calls plus clone size are reproduced from that table; the DNA served to infer D and trimming. The sample shows roughly 340,000 clones, roughly 90% of them seen only once. V lost 6 bases to trimming and J lost 7 bases; unmatched junction nucleotides: 14. Germline values: CDR1 LNHDA, CDR2 SQIVND (reference sequence). CDR3 length equals 16 residues. This specimen belongs to a study of blood T cell repertoires in COVID-19. On the study more broadly: Sources were T cells, B-cell-depleted T cells, or PBMCs; the material itself was cDNA or gDNA.

The sequenced material came from peripheral blood. V gene TRBV19 combines with J gene TRBJ1-5, with 8 bases lining up with TRBD1. This clonotype originated in a woman in her 70s with COVID-19, enrolled during active disease. Here the CDR3 DNA reads TGTGCCAGTAGCGGGTTTACACAGGGGGTCGGGCAGCCCCAGCATTTT. This codes for CASSGFTQGVGQPQHF. Full variable domain (remainder filled in from reference TRBV19 and TRBJ1-5): DGGITQSPKYLFRKEGQNVTLSCEQNLNHDAMYWYRQDPGQGLRLIYYSQIVNDFQKGDIAEGYSVSREKKESFPLTVTSAQKNPTAFYLCASSGFTQGVGQPQHFGDGTRLSIL.